This TCR beta chain is drawn from a study of T cells after yellow fever vaccination. Study context: The authors prepared low-cell-number fractions using SMART-Seq v4 Ultra Low Input. Study results and caveats: The CD4 compartment and the CD8 compartment contained a small share of clonotypes in common. Booster sampling recovered most clones from primary vaccination (96% CD4, approximately 90% CD8).

After removal of 3 bases from V and 6 bases from J, the junction contained 6 bases not matched to a gene. The CDR3 length is 15 residues. From germline, CDR1 is DFQATT and CDR2 SNEGSKA (reference sequence). MiXCR was run by TCRdb on the 5' RACE reads, yielding one entry per CDR3 protein. The sample yields approximately 330,000 distinct CDR3 sequences, around an eighth seen once. Note on this clonotype: Its antigen is as yet unknown.

The source of this sequence is a man younger than 35 who received the YFV17D yellow fever vaccine. The J gene is TRBJ2-1, the V gene TRBV20-1, with 12 bases identical to TRBD2. The sequenced sample was CD4+ T cells sorted from PBMCs, obtained 15 days after the yellow fever booster vaccination. For the CDR3, the DNA is TGCAGTGCTAGGATCACTAGCGGGGGGTTCAATGAGCAGTTCTTC. Its translation: CSARITSGGFNEQFF.